The 6 T cell receptor beta chains listed next were all sequenced from one sample in a study of CXCR3-negative and CXCR3-positive naive CD8 T cells. UMI-labeled 5' RACE TRB cDNA libraries were prepared from the cells. Following a re-call of the 5' RACE reads, TCRdb has one entry per CDR3 protein and lacks DNA. The repertoire shows over 150,000 distinct CDR3 sequences; the top ten hold about 0.44%. For these TCRs, the target antigens are not known. General study points: TRB CDR3 hydrophobicity was greater in CXCR3-positive naive cells than in CXCR3-negative naive cells.

Source material: naive CXCR3+ CD8+ T cells from blood. Subset defined: CD45RO-CCR7+CD27+CD95- naive CD8+ T cells expressing CXCR3 (TNR3+). Receptors originate from a human donor in good health. Some clones in this sample may be carry-over from other donors' samples.

The chain joins TRBV6-6 to TRBJ1-4; TCRdb's D call of TRBD1 is untestable without DNA. CDR3 length: 21 residues. Germline assignment: CDR1 MNHNY and CDR2 SVGAGI (reference sequence). CDR3 region: CASSYSPPTRDSPPTNEKLFF.

This rearrangement joins TRBV28 to TRBJ2-3; TCRdb gives TRBD2 as the D gene, but with no DNA this cannot be confirmed. Germline-derived CDR1 and CDR2 are MDHEN and SYDVKM. This CDR3 region has 17 residues. This chain's CDR3 is CASSSRLAGGSTDTQYF.

The CDR3 reads CASSSPPTDTQYF. This sequence joins TRBV7-3 and TRBJ2-3; TCRdb indicates TRBD2, and absent DNA this call remains unverified. CDR1 and CDR2 from the germline V gene are SGHTA and FQGTGA. CDR3 length equals 13 residues.

The chain has TRBV21-1 and TRBJ2-7; lacking DNA, the TRBD1 call made by TCRdb goes unchecked. TRBV21-1 is a pseudogene. The CDR3 has 13 amino acids. CDR3 sequence reads: CASSNIQGYEQYF.

The J gene is TRBJ2-7, the V gene TRBV7-6; the D call from TCRdb, TRBD1, cannot be confirmed without DNA. CDR3 length: 13 residues. In germline, CDR1 is SGHVS, CDR2 FNYEAQ. CDR3 residues: CASSPSLGYEQYF. The full variable domain, rest sourced from reference TRBV7-6 and TRBJ2-7, is GAGVSQSPRYKVTKRGQDVALRCDPISGHVSLYWYRQALGQGPEFLTYFNYEAQQDKSGLPNDRFSAERPEGSISTLTIQRTEQRDSAMYRCASSPSLGYEQYFGPGTRLTVT.

The chain carries TRBV28 and TRBJ1-6; TCRdb gives TRBD1 as the D gene, but with no DNA this cannot be confirmed. Germline-derived CDR1 and CDR2 are MDHEN and SYDVKM. The CDR3 has 17 residues. CDR3 sequence: CASSPGQGKSYNSPLHF. Combining the CDR3 with reference TRBV28 and TRBJ1-6 gives the whole variable domain DVKVTQSSRYLVKRTGEKVFLECVQDMDHENMFWYRQDPGLGLRLIYFSYDVKMKEKGDIPEGYSVSREKKERFSLILESASTNQTSMYLCASSPGQGKSYNSPLHFGNGTRLTVT.